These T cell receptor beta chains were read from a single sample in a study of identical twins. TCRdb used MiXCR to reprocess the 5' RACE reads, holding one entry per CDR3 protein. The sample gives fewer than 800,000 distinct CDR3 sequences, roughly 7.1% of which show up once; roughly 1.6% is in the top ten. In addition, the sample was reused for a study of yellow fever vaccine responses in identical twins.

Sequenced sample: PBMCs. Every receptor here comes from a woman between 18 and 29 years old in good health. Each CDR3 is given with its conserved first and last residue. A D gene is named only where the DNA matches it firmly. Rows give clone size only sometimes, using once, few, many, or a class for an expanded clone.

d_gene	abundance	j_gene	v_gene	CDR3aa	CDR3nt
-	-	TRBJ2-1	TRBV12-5	CASGYEQGLEQFF	TGTGCTAGTGGTTACGAACAGGGACTTGAGCAGTTCTTC
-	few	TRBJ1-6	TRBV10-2	CASSESTWGKSPLHF	TGCGCCAGCAGTGAGTCGACCTGGGGGAAGTCACCCCTCCACTTT
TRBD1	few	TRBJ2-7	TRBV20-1	CSALDRGRLDEQYF	TGCAGTGCGTTAGACAGGGGGCGCTTGGACGAGCAGTACTTC
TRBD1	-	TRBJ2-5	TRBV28	CASSLSTGGEETQYF	TGTGCCAGCAGTTTATCGACAGGGGGGGAGGAGACCCAGTACTTC
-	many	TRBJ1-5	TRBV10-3	CAIKGAGIGNQPQHF	TGTGCCATCAAGGGAGCAGGTATCGGCAATCAGCCCCAGCATTTT
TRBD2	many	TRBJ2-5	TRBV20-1	CSAKLLAGGETQYF	TGCAGTGCTAAACTCTTAGCGGGTGGCGAGACCCAGTACTTC
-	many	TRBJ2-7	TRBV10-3	CAISGAYEQYF	TGTGCCATCAGTGGGGCCTACGAGCAGTACTTC
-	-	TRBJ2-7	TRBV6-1	CASSVRDFSYEQYF	TGTGCCAGCAGTGTCCGGGACTTCTCCTACGAGCAGTACTTC
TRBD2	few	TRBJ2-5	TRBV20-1	CSALEISGGPWETQYF	TGCAGTGCCCTAGAGATAAGCGGGGGGCCTTGGGAGACCCAGTACTTC
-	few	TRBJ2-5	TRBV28	CASSFWGSGQETQYF	TGTGCCAGCAGCTTTTGGGGGTCAGGGCAAGAGACCCAGTACTTC
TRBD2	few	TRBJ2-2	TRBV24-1	CATSDWGLAGALTGELFF	TGTGCCACCAGTGATTGGGGACTAGCGGGAGCTCTCACCGGGGAGCTGTTTTTT
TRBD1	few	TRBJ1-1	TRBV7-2	CASSFHDRGEAFF	TGTGCCAGCAGCTTCCACGACAGGGGAGAAGCTTTCTTT
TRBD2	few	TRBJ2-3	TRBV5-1	CASSLDTSGTDTQYF	TGCGCCAGCAGCTTGGATACTAGCGGGACAGATACGCAGTATTTT
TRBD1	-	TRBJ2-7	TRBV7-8	CASSARDSSYEQYF	TGTGCCAGCAGCGCACGGGACAGTTCCTACGAGCAGTACTTC
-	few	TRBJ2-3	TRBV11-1	CASSRRWPSGDTQYF	TGTGCCAGCAGCCGTCGATGGCCCTCGGGAGATACGCAGTATTTT
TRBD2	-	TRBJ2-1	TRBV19	CASTRSGRSGGLNEQFF	TGTGCCAGTACCAGAAGCGGCCGGAGCGGGGGACTCAATGAGCAGTTCTTC
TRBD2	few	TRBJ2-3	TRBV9	CASSSPAGVSTDTQYF	TGTGCCAGCAGCAGTCCTGCGGGAGTCTCCACAGATACGCAGTATTTT
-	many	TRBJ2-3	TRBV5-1	CASSLGQGPSTDTQYF	TGCGCCAGCAGCTTGGGGCAGGGGCCATCCACAGATACGCAGTATTTT
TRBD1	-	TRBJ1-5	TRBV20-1	CSAMTGGNQPQHF	TGCAGTGCAATGACAGGGGGGAATCAGCCCCAGCATTTT
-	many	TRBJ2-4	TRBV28	CASSRGDRILAKNIQYF	TGTGCCAGCAGTCGGGGGGACAGGATTCTAGCCAAAAACATTCAGTACTTC
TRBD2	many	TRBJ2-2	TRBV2	CATREARNTGELFF	TGTGCCACCCGGGAGGCCAGGAACACCGGGGAGCTGTTTTTT
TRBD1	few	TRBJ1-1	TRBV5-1	CASSLAGTGGPNTEAFF	TGCGCCAGCAGCTTGGCCGGGACAGGGGGTCCGAACACTGAAGCTTTCTTT
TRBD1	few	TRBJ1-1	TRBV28	CASSSKTGGQPGAFF	TGTGCCAGCAGTTCCAAGACAGGGGGCCAACCAGGAGCTTTCTTT
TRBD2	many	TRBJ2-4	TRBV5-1	CASSLASSGRAGNIQYF	TGCGCCAGCAGCTTGGCCTCCTCTGGGAGGGCGGGAAACATTCAGTACTTC
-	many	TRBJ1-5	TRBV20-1	CSRGMGNQPQHF	TGCAGTCGGGGGATGGGCAATCAGCCCCAGCATTTT
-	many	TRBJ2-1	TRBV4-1	CASSQAGPSYNEQFF	TGCGCCAGCAGCCAAGCGGGGCCTTCCTACAATGAGCAGTTCTTC
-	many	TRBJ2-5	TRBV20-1	CSASLSETQYF	TGCAGTGCTAGTTTGAGTGAGACCCAGTACTTC
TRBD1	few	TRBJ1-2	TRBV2	CASSANRGGNYGYTF	TGTGCCAGCAGTGCCAACAGGGGCGGGAACTATGGCTACACCTTC
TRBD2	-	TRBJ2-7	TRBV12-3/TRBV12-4	CASSARASGNYEQYF	TGTGCCAGCAGTGCCAGGGCTAGCGGTAACTACGAGCAGTACTTC
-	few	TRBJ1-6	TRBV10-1	CASSARDKDSPLHF	TGCGCCAGCAGTGCCCGGGACAAGGATTCACCCCTCCACTTT
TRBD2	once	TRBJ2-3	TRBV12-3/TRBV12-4	CTSRLLASGRTSTDTQYF	TGTACCAGCAGATTGCTGGCTAGCGGGAGGACAAGCACAGATACGCAGTATTTT
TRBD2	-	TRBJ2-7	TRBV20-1	CSAGIAGGHEQYF	TGCAGTGCTGGCATAGCGGGAGGCCACGAGCAGTACTTC
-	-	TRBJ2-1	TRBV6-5	CASSYRGANEQFF	TGTGCCAGCAGTTACCGGGGGGCCAATGAGCAGTTCTTC